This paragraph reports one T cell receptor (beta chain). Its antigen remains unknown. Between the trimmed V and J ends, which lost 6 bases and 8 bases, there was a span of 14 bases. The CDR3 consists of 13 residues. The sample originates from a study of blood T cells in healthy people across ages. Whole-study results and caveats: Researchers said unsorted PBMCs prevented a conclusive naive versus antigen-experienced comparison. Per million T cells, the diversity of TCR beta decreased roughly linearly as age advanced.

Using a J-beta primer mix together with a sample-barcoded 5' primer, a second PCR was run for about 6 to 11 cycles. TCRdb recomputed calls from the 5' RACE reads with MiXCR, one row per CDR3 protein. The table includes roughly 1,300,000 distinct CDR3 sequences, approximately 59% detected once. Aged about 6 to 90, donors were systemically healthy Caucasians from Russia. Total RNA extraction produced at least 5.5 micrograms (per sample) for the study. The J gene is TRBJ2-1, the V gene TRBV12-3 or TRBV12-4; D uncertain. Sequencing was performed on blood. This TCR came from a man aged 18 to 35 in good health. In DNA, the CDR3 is TGTGCCAGCAGCCAGGACGGGTACCATGAGCAGTTCTTC. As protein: CASSQDGYHEQFF.